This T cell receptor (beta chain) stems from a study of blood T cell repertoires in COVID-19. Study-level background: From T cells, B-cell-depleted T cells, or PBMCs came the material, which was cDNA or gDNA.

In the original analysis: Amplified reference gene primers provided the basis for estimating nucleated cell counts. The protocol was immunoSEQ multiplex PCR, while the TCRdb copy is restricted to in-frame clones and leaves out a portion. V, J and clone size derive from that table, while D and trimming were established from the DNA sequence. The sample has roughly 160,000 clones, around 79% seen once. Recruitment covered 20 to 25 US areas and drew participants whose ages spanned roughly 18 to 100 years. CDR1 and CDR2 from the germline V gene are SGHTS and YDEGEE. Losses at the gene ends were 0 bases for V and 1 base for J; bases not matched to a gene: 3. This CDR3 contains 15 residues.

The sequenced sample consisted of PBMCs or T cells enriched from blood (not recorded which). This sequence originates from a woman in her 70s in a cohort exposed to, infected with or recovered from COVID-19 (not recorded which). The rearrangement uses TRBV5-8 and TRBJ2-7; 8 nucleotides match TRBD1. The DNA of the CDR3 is TGTGCCAGCAGCTTGGGGCAGGGGGCGTCCTACGAGCAGTACTTC. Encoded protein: CASSLGQGASYEQYF.